A selection of T cell receptor beta chains follows, all from one sample in a study of T-cell reconstitution after alpha-beta-depleted transplantation in children. From the PCR reads, TCRdb called clonotypes with MiXCR, one entry per CDR3 protein. The repertoire holds roughly 300,000 distinct CDR3 sequences, roughly 12% seen once, with around 24% in the top ten. This sample comprised peripheral blood, obtained 180 days after TCRalphabeta/CD19-depleted stem cell transplant. The receptors originated from a male patient aged 2 to 10 who had a stem cell transplant for chronic granulomatous disease, so the T cells may come from the graft donor. Both conserved end residues are part of each CDR3. A D gene is named only where the DNA matches it firmly. Clone size is shown for a subset of rows, as once, few, many or a class of expanded clone.

v_gene	abundance	d_gene	j_gene	CDR3aa	CDR3nt
TRBV5-5	NA	TRBD1	TRBJ2-1	CASTLQGAYEQFF	TGTGCCAGCACCCTACAGGGGGCCTATGAGCAGTTCTTC
TRBV6-5	many	NA	TRBJ1-5	CASRAGTNQPQHF	TGTGCCAGCAGAGCAGGAACTAATCAGCCCCAGCATTTT
TRBV20-1	many	NA	TRBJ2-2	CSARDSRNTGELFF	TGCAGTGCTAGAGACAGCAGGAACACCGGGGAGCTGTTTTTT
TRBV12-3/TRBV12-4	many	NA	TRBJ2-7	CASRRTVSEQYF	TGTGCCAGCCGCCGGACCGTATCAGAGCAGTACTTC
TRBV28	many	NA	TRBJ1-4	CASSLVTGYEKLFF	TGTGCCAGCAGTTTAGTTACAGGGTACGAAAAACTGTTTTTT
TRBV7-2	many	NA	TRBJ1-2	CASSLAGNYGYTF	TGTGCCAGCAGCTTAGCAGGGAACTATGGCTACACCTTC
TRBV27	few	NA	TRBJ2-5	CASSLYSQETQYF	TGTGCCAGCAGTTTATACTCCCAAGAGACCCAGTACTTC
TRBV29-1	many	NA	TRBJ2-7	CSVLSGAALGEQYF	TGCAGCGTACTTTCAGGGGCGGCGCTGGGAGAGCAGTACTTC
TRBV29-1	many	NA	TRBJ1-5	CSVVQGSGNQPQHF	TGCAGCGTTGTTCAGGGGTCGGGCAATCAGCCCCAGCATTTT
TRBV5-5	many	NA	TRBJ2-7	CASRGRVKFGYEQYF	TGTGCCAGCAGGGGCCGAGTGAAGTTTGGCTACGAGCAGTACTTC
TRBV19	many	NA	TRBJ1-5	CASSIEGGFQPQHF	TGTGCCAGTAGTATAGAAGGCGGCTTCCAGCCCCAGCATTTT
TRBV20-1	many	TRBD1	TRBJ1-6	CSAARQGNNNSPLHF	TGCAGTGCTGCCCGACAGGGAAACAATAATTCACCCCTCCACTTT
TRBV29-1	many	NA	TRBJ1-1	CSVEGKTEAFF	TGCAGCGTTGAGGGGAAGACTGAAGCTTTCTTT
TRBV12-3/TRBV12-4	NA	NA	TRBJ1-2	CASRSLSGSYGYTF	TGTGCCAGCAGATCACTGTCAGGGAGCTATGGCTACACCTTC
TRBV15	many	NA	TRBJ2-1	CATSTDLVKSSYNEQFF	TGTGCCACCAGCACCGATTTGGTCAAGAGCTCCTACAATGAGCAGTTCTTC
TRBV9	many	NA	TRBJ2-7	CVSRPPQWTLSYEQYF	TGTGTTAGTCGCCCACCGCAGTGGACTCTCTCCTACGAGCAGTACTTC
TRBV5-6	many	TRBD2	TRBJ2-3	CASSDSRLAGVKDTQYF	TGTGCCAGCAGCGATTCCCGACTAGCGGGAGTGAAAGATACGCAGTATTTT
TRBV5-1	many	NA	TRBJ1-2	CASSLTGGANYGYTF	TGCGCCAGCAGCTTGACAGGTGGGGCTAACTATGGCTACACCTTC
TRBV29-1	many	TRBD2	TRBJ2-3	CSVAAGATDTQYF	TGCAGCGTTGCTGCGGGAGCTACAGATACGCAGTATTTT
TRBV7-6	many	TRBD2	TRBJ2-3	CASSLWPGLAGEVDTQYF	TGTGCCAGCAGCTTATGGCCGGGACTAGCGGGAGAGGTAGATACGCAGTATTTT
TRBV7-7	NA	NA	TRBJ2-1	CASSLAPGFSSYNEQFF	TGTGCTAGCAGCTTAGCCCCAGGTTTCAGCTCCTACAATGAGCAGTTCTTC
TRBV11-2	many	NA	TRBJ2-5	CASSFDPLGETQYF	TGTGCCAGCAGCTTTGATCCACTGGGGGAGACCCAGTACTTC
TRBV6-1	many	NA	TRBJ2-6	CASSQTGANVLTF	TGTGCCAGCAGCCAAACTGGGGCCAACGTCCTGACTTTC
TRBV15	many	NA	TRBJ2-6	CATSRDHSGANVLTF	TGTGCCACCAGCAGAGATCACTCTGGGGCCAACGTCCTGACTTTC
TRBV12-3/TRBV12-4	NA	TRBD2	TRBJ2-7	CASSLAGVDEQYF	TGTGCCAGCAGCTTAGCGGGAGTCGACGAGCAGTACTTC
TRBV29-1	many	NA	TRBJ1-5	CSVGGFNQPQHF	TGCAGCGTTGGAGGTTTCAATCAGCCCCAGCATTTT
TRBV18	few	NA	TRBJ2-3	CASSPPSGNTQYF	TGTGCCAGCTCACCACCGTCGGGAAATACGCAGTATTTT
TRBV30	many	NA	TRBJ2-3	CAWRSVDTQYF	TGTGCCTGGAGATCAGTCGATACGCAGTATTTT
TRBV9	many	NA	TRBJ2-7	CASGPLGREQYF	TGTGCCAGCGGGCCCCTCGGAAGGGAGCAGTACTTC
TRBV15	many	NA	TRBJ1-1	CATSAGSQGTEAFF	TGTGCCACCAGCGCAGGGTCTCAGGGCACTGAAGCTTTCTTT
TRBV12-3/TRBV12-4	many	NA	TRBJ2-7	CASSLRARGLYEQYF	TGTGCCAGCAGTTTGAGGGCTAGAGGGCTATACGAGCAGTACTTC
TRBV20-1	many	TRBD2	TRBJ2-7	CSAIAGGYEQYF	TGCAGTGCTATAGCGGGGGGGTACGAGCAGTACTTC
TRBV29-1	many	NA	TRBJ1-2	CSAFVGGDDGYTF	TGCAGCGCCTTCGTTGGAGGTGACGATGGCTACACCTTC
TRBV5-6	many	NA	TRBJ2-7	CASSLINSYEQYF	TGTGCCAGCAGCTTAATCAACTCCTACGAGCAGTACTTC
TRBV7-6	many	NA	TRBJ1-5	CASSLATGSSNQPQHF	TGTGCCAGCAGCTTAGCCACGGGGTCGAGCAATCAGCCCCAGCATTTT
TRBV7-2	many	NA	TRBJ1-2	CASSAPGDYGYTF	TGTGCCAGCAGCGCCCCAGGGGACTATGGCTACACCTTC
TRBV6-2/TRBV6-3	once	TRBD2	TRBJ2-7	CASSYSLQPTSGAYEQYF	TGTGCCAGCAGTTACTCTCTTCAACCGACTAGCGGCGCCTACGAGCAGTACTTC
TRBV6-1	many	NA	TRBJ2-3	CASSPGTRTDTQYF	TGTGCCAGCAGTCCTGGGACTCGCACAGATACGCAGTATTTT
TRBV29-1	many	NA	TRBJ2-7	CSVYNRAYEQYF	TGCAGCGTTTATAACAGGGCCTACGAGCAGTACTTC
TRBV7-2	many	TRBD2	TRBJ2-4	CASSIRTSGPKRNIQYF	TGTGCCAGCAGCATAAGGACTAGCGGCCCTAAGAGAAACATTCAGTACTTC
TRBV5-1	many	TRBD1	TRBJ1-1	CASSHDRGGLNTEAFF	TGCGCCAGCAGCCATGACAGGGGGGGGCTGAACACTGAAGCTTTCTTT
TRBV7-8	many	TRBD2	TRBJ2-3	CASSLGLAGDTDTQYF	TGTGCCAGCAGCTTAGGTCTAGCGGGAGACACAGATACGCAGTATTTT
TRBV7-2	many	TRBD2	TRBJ2-4	CASSPLAGGLAKNIQYF	TGTGCCAGCAGCCCATTAGCGGGGGGGTTAGCCAAAAACATTCAGTACTTC
TRBV4-3	NA	NA	TRBJ1-6	CASSQGPISALHF	TGCGCCAGCAGCCAAGGCCCGATCTCGGCCCTCCACTTT
TRBV18	many	NA	TRBJ2-7	CASSPEKGVRQYF	TGTGCCAGCTCACCGGAAAAGGGAGTTAGGCAGTACTTC
TRBV6-5	many	NA	TRBJ2-1	CASSYPENNEQFF	TGTGCCAGCAGTTATCCGGAGAACAATGAGCAGTTCTTC
TRBV11-2	many	NA	TRBJ2-4	CASSLWTENIQYF	TGTGCCAGCAGCTTGTGGACAGAAAACATTCAGTACTTC
TRBV29-1	many	TRBD2	TRBJ2-3	CSVELAGGLLQYF	TGCAGCGTTGAACTAGCGGGGGGGCTGCTGCAGTATTTT
TRBV12-3/TRBV12-4	many	NA	TRBJ1-2	CASSFSSGGYGYTF	TGTGCCAGCAGTTTTAGTAGTGGAGGCTATGGCTACACCTTC
TRBV20-1	few	NA	TRBJ2-5	CSARVPGAGAVTQYF	TGCAGTGCTAGAGTTCCCGGGGCCGGCGCAGTGACCCAGTACTTC
TRBV12-3/TRBV12-4	few	TRBD1	TRBJ1-3	CASSMTGSGNTIYF	TGTGCCAGCAGCATGACAGGGTCTGGAAACACCATATATTTT
TRBV15	many	NA	TRBJ2-5	CATSREVAGPNVGTQYF	TGTGCCACCAGCAGAGAGGTTGCGGGACCAAACGTCGGGACCCAGTACTTC
TRBV20-1	many	NA	TRBJ2-4	CSARDGGWDIQYF	TGCAGTGCTCGGGACGGAGGTTGGGACATTCAGTACTTC
TRBV5-1	many	NA	TRBJ1-1	CASSSRMNAEAFF	TGCGCCAGCAGCTCAAGGATGAACGCTGAAGCTTTCTTT
TRBV3-1	many	TRBD2	TRBJ2-7	CASSQGLAGSYEQYF	TGTGCCAGCAGCCAAGGACTAGCGGGCTCCTACGAGCAGTACTTC
TRBV11-2	many	TRBD1	TRBJ1-1	CASSFDRAGEAFF	TGTGCCAGCAGCTTCGACAGGGCGGGTGAAGCTTTCTTT
TRBV20-1	many	NA	TRBJ1-5	CSARRENQPQHF	TGCAGTGCTAGGAGGGAAAATCAGCCCCAGCATTTT
TRBV7-9	many	NA	TRBJ2-3	CASSTSGIFDTQYF	TGTGCCAGCAGCACCTCCGGGATCTTTGATACGCAGTATTTT
TRBV15	many	NA	TRBJ1-2	CATSRDLRGGYTF	TGTGCCACCAGCAGAGATCTCAGGGGAGGCTACACCTTC